This T cell receptor beta chain stems from a study of OX40 agonist ivuxolimab in advanced cancers. Across the whole study: Given to patients was ivuxolimab, an agonistic anti-OX40 (CD134) antibody. Participants averaged approximately 60 years of age (range about 23 to 90) and were under 90% male. Prior anti-PD-1, anti-PD-L1 or anti-CTLA-4 therapy was allowed; approximately 40% had some. Study conclusions and caveats: Expanded clones belonging to CD8+ T cells outnumbered, on average, those of CD4+.

TCRdb's copy holds only in-frame clones and misses some; the assay was immunoSEQ multiplex PCR. The sample records tens of thousands of clones, about 86% being singletons. The V gene lost 6 bases and the J gene lost 6 bases, with 20 bases spanning the gap. The CDR3 is 16 amino acids. Per the germline V gene, CDR1 is SGHTA and CDR2 is FQGTGA. Remarks on this clone: What it binds is not known.

The specimen comprised CD4+ or CD8+ T cells sorted from blood, sampled in a trial of the OX40 agonist ivuxolimab. The TCR sequence derives from an adult with an advanced solid tumor such as melanoma, head and neck, liver or kidney cancer. The rearrangement joins TRBV7-3 to TRBJ2-2, with a weak D call TRBD2 (7 bases). CDR3 region: CASRSSAGASPGELFF. CDR3 in DNA: TGTGCCAGCAGGTCCTCGGCGGGGGCGTCCCCCGGGGAGCTGTTTTTT.